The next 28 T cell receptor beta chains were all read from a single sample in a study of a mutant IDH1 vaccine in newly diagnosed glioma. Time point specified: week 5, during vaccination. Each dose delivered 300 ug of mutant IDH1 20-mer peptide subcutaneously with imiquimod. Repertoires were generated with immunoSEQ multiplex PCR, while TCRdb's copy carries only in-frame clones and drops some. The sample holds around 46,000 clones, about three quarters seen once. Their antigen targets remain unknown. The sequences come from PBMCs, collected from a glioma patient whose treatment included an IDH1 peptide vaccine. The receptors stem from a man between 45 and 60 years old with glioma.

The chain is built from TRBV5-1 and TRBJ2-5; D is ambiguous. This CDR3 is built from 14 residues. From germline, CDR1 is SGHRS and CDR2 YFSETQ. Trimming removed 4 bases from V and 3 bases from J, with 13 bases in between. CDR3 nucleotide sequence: TGCGCCAGCAGCCCTGGGTCCGCAGAAGAGACCCAGTACTTC. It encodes CASSPGSAEETQYF.

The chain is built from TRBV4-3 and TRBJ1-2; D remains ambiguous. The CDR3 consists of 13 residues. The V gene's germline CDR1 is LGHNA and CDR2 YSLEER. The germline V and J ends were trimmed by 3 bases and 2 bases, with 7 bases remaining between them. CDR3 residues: CASSQGRNYGYTF. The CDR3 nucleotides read TGCGCCAGCAGCCAGGGAAGGAACTATGGCTACACCTTC.

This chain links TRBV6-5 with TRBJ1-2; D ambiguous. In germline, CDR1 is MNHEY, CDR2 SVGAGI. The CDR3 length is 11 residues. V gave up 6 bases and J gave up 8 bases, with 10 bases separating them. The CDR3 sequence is CASSRLGGYTF. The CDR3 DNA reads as TGTGCCAGCAGCCGGCTGGGAGGCTACACCTTC.

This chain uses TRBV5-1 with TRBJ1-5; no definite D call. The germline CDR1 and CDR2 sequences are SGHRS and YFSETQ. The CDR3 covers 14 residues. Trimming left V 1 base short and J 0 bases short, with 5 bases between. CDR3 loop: CASSLWGSNQPQHF. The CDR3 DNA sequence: TGCGCCAGCAGCTTGTGGGGTAGCAATCAGCCCCAGCATTTT.

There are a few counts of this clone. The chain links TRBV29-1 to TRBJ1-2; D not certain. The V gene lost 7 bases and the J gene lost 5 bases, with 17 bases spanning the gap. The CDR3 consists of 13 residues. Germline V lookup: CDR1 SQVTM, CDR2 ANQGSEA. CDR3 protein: CSATLTFEYGYTF. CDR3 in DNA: TGCAGCGCAACACTGACATTTGAGTATGGCTACACCTTC.

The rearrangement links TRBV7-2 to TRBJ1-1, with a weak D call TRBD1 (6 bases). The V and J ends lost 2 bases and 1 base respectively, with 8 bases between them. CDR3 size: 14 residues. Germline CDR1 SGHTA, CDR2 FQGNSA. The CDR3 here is CASSLSGANTEAFF. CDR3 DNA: TGTGCCAGCAGCTTATCGGGGGCGAACACTGAAGCTTTCTTT.

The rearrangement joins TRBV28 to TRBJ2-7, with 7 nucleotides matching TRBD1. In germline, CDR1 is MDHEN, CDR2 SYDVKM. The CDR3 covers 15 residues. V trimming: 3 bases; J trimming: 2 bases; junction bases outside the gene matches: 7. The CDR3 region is CASSFPTGSTYEQYF. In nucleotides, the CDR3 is TGTGCCAGCAGTTTCCCGACAGGGTCAACCTACGAGCAGTACTTC.

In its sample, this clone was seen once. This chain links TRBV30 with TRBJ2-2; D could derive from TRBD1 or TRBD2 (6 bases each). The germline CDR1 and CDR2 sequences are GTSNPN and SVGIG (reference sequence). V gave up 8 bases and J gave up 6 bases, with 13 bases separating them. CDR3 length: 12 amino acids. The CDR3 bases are TGTGCCCGGGGAAGGGGGGCCGGGGAGCTGTTTTTT. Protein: CARGRGAGELFF. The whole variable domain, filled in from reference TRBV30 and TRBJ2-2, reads SQTIHQWPATLVQPVGSPLSLECTVEGTSNPNLYWYRQAAGRGLQLLFYSVGIGQISSEVPQNLSASRPQDRQFILSSKKLLLSDSGFYLCARGRGAGELFFGEGSRLTVL.

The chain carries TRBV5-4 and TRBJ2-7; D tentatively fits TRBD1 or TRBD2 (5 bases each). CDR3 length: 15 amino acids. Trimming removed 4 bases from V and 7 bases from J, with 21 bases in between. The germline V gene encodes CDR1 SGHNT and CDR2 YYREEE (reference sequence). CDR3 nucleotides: TGTGCCAGCAGCCCAACCGGGACCCACGACCTTGAGCAGTACTTC. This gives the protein CASSPTGTHDLEQYF.

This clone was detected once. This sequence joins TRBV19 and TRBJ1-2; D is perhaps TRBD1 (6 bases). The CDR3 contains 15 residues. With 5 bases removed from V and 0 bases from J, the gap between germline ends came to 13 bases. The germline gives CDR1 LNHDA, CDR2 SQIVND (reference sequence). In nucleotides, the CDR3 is TGTGCCAGTAGTCGCAGGGGCCACTCTAACTATGGCTACACCTTC. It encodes CASSRRGHSNYGYTF.

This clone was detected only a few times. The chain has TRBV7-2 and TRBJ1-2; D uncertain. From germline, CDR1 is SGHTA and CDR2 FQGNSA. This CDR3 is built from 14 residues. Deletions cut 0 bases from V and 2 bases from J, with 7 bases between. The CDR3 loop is CASSLAHTNYGYTF. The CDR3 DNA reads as TGTGCCAGCAGCTTAGCCCATACCAACTATGGCTACACCTTC.

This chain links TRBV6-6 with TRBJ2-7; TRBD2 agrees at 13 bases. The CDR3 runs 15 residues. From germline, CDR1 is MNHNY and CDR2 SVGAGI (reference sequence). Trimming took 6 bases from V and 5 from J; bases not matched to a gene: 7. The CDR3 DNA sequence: TGTGCCAGCAGCCACGGGACTAGCGGGGAGGACGAGCAGTACTTC. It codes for CASSHGTSGEDEQYF.

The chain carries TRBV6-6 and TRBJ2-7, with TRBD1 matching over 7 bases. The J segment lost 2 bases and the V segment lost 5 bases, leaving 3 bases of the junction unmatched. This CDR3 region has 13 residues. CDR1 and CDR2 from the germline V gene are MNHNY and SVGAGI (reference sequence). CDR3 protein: CASSRDSTYEQYF. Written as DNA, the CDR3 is TGTGCCAGCAGTAGGGACAGCACCTACGAGCAGTACTTC.

The CDR3 DNA follows: TGCGCCAGCAGCTTGTTGAGCGGGGGTATCAATGAGCAGTTCTTC. Residues: CASSLLSGGINEQFF. The chain recombines TRBV5-1 with TRBJ2-1; 8 bases match TRBD2. The CDR3 runs to 15 residues. V shed 1 base, J shed 6 bases, and the junction held 6 bases outside the gene matches. CDR1 SGHRS and CDR2 YFSETQ come from the germline V gene.

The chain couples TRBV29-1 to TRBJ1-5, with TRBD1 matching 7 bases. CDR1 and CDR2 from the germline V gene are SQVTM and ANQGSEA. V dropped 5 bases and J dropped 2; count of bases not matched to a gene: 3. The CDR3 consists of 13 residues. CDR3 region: CSVQGGGNQPQHF. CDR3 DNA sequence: TGCAGCGTTCAGGGGGGAGGCAATCAGCCCCAGCATTTT. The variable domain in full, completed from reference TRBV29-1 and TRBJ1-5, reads SAVISQKPSRDICQRGTSLTIQCQVDSQVTMMFWYRQQPGQSLTLIATANQGSEATYESGFVIDKFPISRPNLTFSTLTVSNMSPEDSSIYLCSVQGGGNQPQHFGDGTRLSIL.

CDR3 sequence: CASTESGTLTPREFF. DNA for the CDR3: TGTGCCAGCACCGAGTCCGGGACCCTAACTCCCAGGGAGTTCTTC. The chain links TRBV6-5 to TRBJ2-1, with D perhaps assigned TRBD1 or TRBD2 (5 bases each). Trimming left V 7 bases short and J 14 bases short, with 27 bases between. The CDR3 contains 15 residues. Germline V CDR1 and CDR2: MNHEY, SVGAGI.

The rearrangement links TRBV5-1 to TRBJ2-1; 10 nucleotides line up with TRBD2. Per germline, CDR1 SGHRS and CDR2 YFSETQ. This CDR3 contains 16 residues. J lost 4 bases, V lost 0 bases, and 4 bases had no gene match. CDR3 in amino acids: CASSLASGGGYNEQFF. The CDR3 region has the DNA TGCGCCAGCAGCTTGGCCAGCGGGGGGGGTTACAATGAGCAGTTCTTC.

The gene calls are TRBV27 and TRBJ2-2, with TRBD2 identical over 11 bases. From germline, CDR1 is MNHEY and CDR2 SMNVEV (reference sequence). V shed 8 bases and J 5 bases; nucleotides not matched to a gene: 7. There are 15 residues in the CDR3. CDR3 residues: CASWRSGGATGELFF. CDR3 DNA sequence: TGTGCCAGCTGGCGTAGCGGGGGGGCAACCGGGGAGCTGTTTTTT.

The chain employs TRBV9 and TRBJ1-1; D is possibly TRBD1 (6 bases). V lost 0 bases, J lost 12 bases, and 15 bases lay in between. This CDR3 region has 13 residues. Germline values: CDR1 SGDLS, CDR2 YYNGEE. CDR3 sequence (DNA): TGTGCCAGCAGCGTAGAGGGGAGGGGACAAACTTTCTTT. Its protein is CASSVEGRGQTFF.

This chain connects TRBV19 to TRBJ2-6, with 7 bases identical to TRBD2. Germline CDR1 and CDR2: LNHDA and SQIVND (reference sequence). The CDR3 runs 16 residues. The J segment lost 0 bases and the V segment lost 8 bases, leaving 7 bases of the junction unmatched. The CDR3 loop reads CASGGDSLSGANVLTF. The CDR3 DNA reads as TGTGCCAGTGGGGGGGACTCCCTCTCTGGGGCCAACGTCCTGACTTTC.

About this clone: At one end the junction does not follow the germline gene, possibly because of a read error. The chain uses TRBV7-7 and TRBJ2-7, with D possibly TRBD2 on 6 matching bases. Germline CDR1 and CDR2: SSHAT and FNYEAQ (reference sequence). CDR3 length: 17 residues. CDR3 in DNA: TGTGCTAGCAGCCTACGGGGGAAGATTCCCTGCGCCTACGAGCAGTACTTC. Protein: CASSLRGKIPCAYEQYF.

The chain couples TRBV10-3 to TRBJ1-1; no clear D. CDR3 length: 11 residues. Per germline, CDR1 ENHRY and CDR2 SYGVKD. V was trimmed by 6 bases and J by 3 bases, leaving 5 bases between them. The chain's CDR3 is CAISGDTEAFF. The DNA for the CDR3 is TGTGCCATCAGCGGGGACACTGAAGCTTTCTTT.

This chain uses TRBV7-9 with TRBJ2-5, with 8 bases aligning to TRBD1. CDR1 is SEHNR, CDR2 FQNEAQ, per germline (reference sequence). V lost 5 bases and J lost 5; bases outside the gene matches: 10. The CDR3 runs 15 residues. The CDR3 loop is CASSKTGTGGETQYF. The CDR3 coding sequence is TGTGCCAGCAGCAAAACAGGGACAGGCGGTGAGACCCAGTACTTC.

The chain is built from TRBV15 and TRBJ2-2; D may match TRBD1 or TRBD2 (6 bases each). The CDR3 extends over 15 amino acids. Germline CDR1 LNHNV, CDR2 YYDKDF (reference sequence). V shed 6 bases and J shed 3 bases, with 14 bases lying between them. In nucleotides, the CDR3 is TGTGCCACCAGAGGGGGGCAGGGTTACACCGGGGAGCTGTTTTTT. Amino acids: CATRGGQGYTGELFF.

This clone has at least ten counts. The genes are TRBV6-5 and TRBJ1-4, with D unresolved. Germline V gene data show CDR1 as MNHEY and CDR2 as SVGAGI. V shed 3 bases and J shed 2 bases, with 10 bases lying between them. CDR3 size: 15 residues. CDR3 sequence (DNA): TGTGCCAGCAGTTATGCCCAACTCACTAATGAAAAACTGTTTTTT. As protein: CASSYAQLTNEKLFF.

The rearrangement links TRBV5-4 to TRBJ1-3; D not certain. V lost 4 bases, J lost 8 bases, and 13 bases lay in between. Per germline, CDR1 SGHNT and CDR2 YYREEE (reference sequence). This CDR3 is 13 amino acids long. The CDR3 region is CASSASYQDTIYF. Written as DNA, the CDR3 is TGTGCCAGCAGCGCCTCTTATCAGGACACCATATATTTT.

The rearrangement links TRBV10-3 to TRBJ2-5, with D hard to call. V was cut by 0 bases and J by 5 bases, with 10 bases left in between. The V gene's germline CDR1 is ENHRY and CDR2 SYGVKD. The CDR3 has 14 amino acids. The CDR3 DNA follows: TGTGCCATCAGTGAGTCGAACAAGGACGAGACCCAGTACTTC. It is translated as CAISESNKDETQYF.

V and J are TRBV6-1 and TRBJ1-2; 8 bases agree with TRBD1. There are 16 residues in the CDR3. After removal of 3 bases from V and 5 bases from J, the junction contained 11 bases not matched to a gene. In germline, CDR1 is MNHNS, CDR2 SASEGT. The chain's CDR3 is CASSDKTGGFGYGYTF. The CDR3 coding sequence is TGTGCCAGCAGTGACAAAACAGGGGGATTCGGTTATGGCTACACCTTC.